Here is one T cell receptor (beta chain) with its context. This clonotype was picked up one time. The target of this receptor is not known. The junction departs from the called germline gene at one end, perhaps through a read error. Library preparation used multiplex PCR. The sequencing machine was an Illumina HiSeq 4000. CDR3 regions were amplified by Arm-PCR with iRepertoire HTBI primers to construct TCR beta libraries. Before sequencing, the PCR products underwent gel purification. As for the original processing: Across samples, fewer than 70 TRBV and 15 or so TRBJ segments were identified and used for gene usage analysis of CDR3 amino acid clonotypes. COPE and FqMerger were used to merge the filtered high-quality paired reads into contigs. BLAST was used to align contigs to IMGT TRBV, TRBD and TRBJ reference genes, and CDR3 was defined according to IMGT. Clonotypes above 0.1% frequency were classified as highly expanded clones. Shannon entropy was used to measure repertoire diversity, and the Gini coefficient was used to measure V-J evenness. Clonotypes shared by more than one individual were considered public. TCRdb passed the public sequencing reads through fastp at Q25 and MiXCR, retaining productive beta sequences. CDR3 protein sequences are deduplicated, and each keeps its most common genes and DNA. V and J calls and clone size were set by TCRdb, not the authors. For this sample the table gives 200,000 to 250,000 distinct CDR3 sequences, of which around a fifth were detected only once. 10% to 15% of the sample is held by the ten biggest clonotypes.

This entry belongs to a study of regulatory T cells in long-lasting Graves disease (dated by TCRdb to the early 2020s). General notes on the study: Newly diagnosed Graves' disease patients had taken antithyroid drugs for less than 3 months. The study was conducted in China and was registered as a clinical trial. This study used TCR sequencing and RNA sequencing of peripheral blood to compare persistent Graves' disease patients against newly diagnosed Graves' disease patients. A total of about 33 samples underwent TCR sequencing, from about 13 patients with persistent Graves' disease and approximately 20 patients with newly diagnosed Graves' disease. General study outcomes and caveats: Compared with newly diagnosed patients, persistent Graves' disease patients had lower TCR Shannon entropy and fewer highly expanded clones, which suggests clonal expansion. The small sample size was acknowledged by the authors as a limitation that may reduce accuracy. TRBV28, TRBJ1-2 and TRBJ2-5 were preferentially used in persistent disease, while TRBV20-1 and TRBJ2-1 were favored in newly diagnosed disease. More public clonotypes were shared among persistent patients (roughly 2,700) than among newly diagnosed patients (roughly 1,000). Only the TCR beta chain was sequenced and analyzed. Peripheral blood alone was examined, since thyroid tissue, which constituted the primary lesion, could not be accessed.

The CDR3 contains 17 residues, cysteine and phenylalanine counted. Of all the DNA, just the CDR3 is kept, 51 bases in frame from base 1. CDR1 and CDR2 are drawn from the germline V gene: SGHRS, YFSETQ. The label giving this sample's time point can be read as: newly diagnosed GD, antithyroid drugs for less than 3 months. For both TCR sequencing and RNA sequencing, RNA was extracted from PBMCs using TRIzol. The diagnosis of Graves' disease followed American Thyroid Association guidelines. The patients came from an endocrinology department in Xi'an, China. Each patient gave roughly 10 milliliters of peripheral blood, collected in an EDTA anticoagulant tube. Ficoll Paque Plus density gradient separation was used to isolate PBMCs, and no further T cell sorting was performed. An Agilent 2100 Bioanalyzer and agarose gel were used to assess RNA quality, and a NanoDrop 2000 was used to measure RNA concentration.

This same sample was also taken into another study, of T cells in Graves' hyperthyroidism and ophthalmopathy. Drawing on the second study: Graves' hyperthyroidism was defined as stable when no progression to ophthalmopathy occurred over 18 months of follow-up. Hyperthyroidism patients were newly diagnosed, had a disease duration of under 2 months, and were aged 18 to 65 years. Any patient with an uncontrolled infection, another autoimmune disease, pregnancy or lactation was excluded. Diagnoses were established on the basis of clinical symptoms, serum thyroxine and TRAb, thyroid ultrasound, and orbital computed tomography. The first round of RT-PCR for the TCR CDR3 was performed with the HTBI primer set and the Qiagen OneStep RT-PCR kit. Most expanded thyroid clonotypes (frequency above 0.001) were also detected in blood, a finding suggesting that blood repertoires may reflect thyroid immune responses. A 13 V-J signature model separated ophthalmopathy from stable hyperthyroidism, with nearly 90% sensitivity and roughly 82% specificity in cross-validation and 80%/75% in testing. In validation, progression to ophthalmopathy was predicted by the model with 70.59% sensitivity and about 72% specificity, a median of about 6 months before onset. A discovery cohort of about 95 patients, roughly 40 with Graves' ophthalmopathy and about 58 with stable Graves' hyperthyroidism, was used to find distinguishing TCR V-J signatures. Whether ophthalmopathy could be predicted prospectively was tested in an independent validation cohort made up of about 18 hyperthyroidism patients plus 17 patients who later progressed to ophthalmopathy. The approximately 95 discovery patients were divided at random into training and test sets in a 7:3 ratio. Thyroid tissue and blood T-cell repertoires from several Graves' hyperthyroidism patients were also compared in the study. After sampling, hyperthyroidism patients received methimazole starting at 30 mg daily, and ophthalmopathy patients received high-dose intravenous methylprednisolone. Libraries were constructed in a second round of multiplex PCR, after which size selection and purification were carried out. The libraries were sequenced on an Illumina HiSeq2000 using paired-end 100 bp reads. SOAPnuke was used to process the raw data, throwing out any read that contained adapters or uncalled bases, had a mean Phred below 15, or lacked an exact constant-primer or identifier match. COPE v1.2.5 was used to merge high-quality paired reads, and clonotypes were defined as unique nucleotide sequences. MiTCR v1.1 was used to align the clonotypes against IMGT TRBV, TRBD and TRBJ reference segments. Analysis was restricted to V-J combinations with a frequency above 0.0001, which covered roughly 99% of repertoires. A TCS score was defined as the ratio of F50 (clonal expansion) to E x V (chaos), with BLOSUM62-based TCRdist applied between CDR3 peptides within each V-J. Welch's t-statistics and random forest reduced 500 to 650 V-J features to roughly 13, which were used in a naive Bayes classifier (R e1071). Sample size was not statistically predetermined, and blinding of investigators to group allocation was not performed. According to the paper, TCR Vbeta CDR3 sequencing was carried out on 135 peripheral blood samples, which came from some 41 ophthalmopathy, fewer than 80 hyperthyroidism and about 17 progressor patients.

The source was peripheral blood mononuclear cells (PBMCs), collected at new diagnosis, from a patient treated with antithyroid drugs. The receptor comes from a woman aged 25-40 years with Graves disease. Donor details come from another sample of the same person, matched by shared clones. The V gene is TRBV5-1 and the J gene is TRBJ2-1, with 8 bases matching TRBD2. The bases read TGCGCCAGCAGCGTACACGCGGGGGGCGCCTACGGCTATGAGCAGTTGTTC. The resulting protein is CASSVHAGGAYGYEQLF.